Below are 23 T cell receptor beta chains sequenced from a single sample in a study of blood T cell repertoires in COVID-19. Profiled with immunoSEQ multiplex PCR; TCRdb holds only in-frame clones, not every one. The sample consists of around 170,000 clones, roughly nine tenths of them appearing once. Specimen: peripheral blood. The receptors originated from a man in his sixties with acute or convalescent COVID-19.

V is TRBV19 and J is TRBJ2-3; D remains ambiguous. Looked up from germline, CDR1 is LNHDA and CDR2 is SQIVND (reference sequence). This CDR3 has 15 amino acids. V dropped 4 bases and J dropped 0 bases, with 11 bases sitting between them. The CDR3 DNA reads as TGTGCCAGTAGTAGAGACACTACTAGCACAGATACGCAGTATTTT. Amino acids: CASSRDTTSTDTQYF.

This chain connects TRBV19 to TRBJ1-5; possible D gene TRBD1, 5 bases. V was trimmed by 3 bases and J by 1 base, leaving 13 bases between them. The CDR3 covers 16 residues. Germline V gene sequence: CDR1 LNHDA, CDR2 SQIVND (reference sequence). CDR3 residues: CASSMSGLGSNQPQHF. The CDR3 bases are TGTGCCAGTAGTATGTCAGGGCTGGGAAGCAATCAGCCCCAGCATTTT.

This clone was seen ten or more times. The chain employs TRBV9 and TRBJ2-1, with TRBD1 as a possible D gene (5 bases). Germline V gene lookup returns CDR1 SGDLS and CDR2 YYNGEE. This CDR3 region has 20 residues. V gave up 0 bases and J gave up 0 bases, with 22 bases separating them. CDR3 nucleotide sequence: TGTGCCAGCAGCGTAGGCTTACAGGAAGAATCTTCGCTCTCCTACAATGAGCAGTTCTTC. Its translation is CASSVGLQEESSLSYNEQFF.

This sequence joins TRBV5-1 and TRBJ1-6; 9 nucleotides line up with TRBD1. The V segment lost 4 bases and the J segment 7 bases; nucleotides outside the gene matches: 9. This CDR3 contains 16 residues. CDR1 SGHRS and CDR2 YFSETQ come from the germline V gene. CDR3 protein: CASSPGTGMKNSPLHF. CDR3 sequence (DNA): TGCGCCAGCAGCCCTGGGACAGGGATGAAAAATTCACCCCTCCACTTT.

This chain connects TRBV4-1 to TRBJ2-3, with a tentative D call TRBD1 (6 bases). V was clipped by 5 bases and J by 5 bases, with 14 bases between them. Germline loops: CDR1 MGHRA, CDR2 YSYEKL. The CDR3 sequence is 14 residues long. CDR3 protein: CASSTVGARDTQYF. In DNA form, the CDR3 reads TGCGCCAGCAGCACAGTGGGGGCCAGAGATACGCAGTATTTT.

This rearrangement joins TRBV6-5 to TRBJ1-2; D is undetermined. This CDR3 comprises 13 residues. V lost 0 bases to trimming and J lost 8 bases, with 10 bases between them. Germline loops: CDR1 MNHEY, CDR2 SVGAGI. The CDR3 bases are TGTGCCAGCAGTTACTCGGACGCGGGGGGCTACACCTTC. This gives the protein CASSYSDAGGYTF.

The chain's CDR3 is CASSQDRTGFDGYTF. Written as DNA, the CDR3 is TGCGCCAGCAGCCAAGATCGTACAGGGTTTGACGGCTACACCTTC. The chain recombines TRBV4-1 with TRBJ1-2; TRBD1 might be the D (6 bases). Germline V gene lookup returns CDR1 MGHRA and CDR2 YSYEKL. Trimming left V 0 bases short and J 8 bases short, with 16 bases between. The CDR3 has 15 amino acids.

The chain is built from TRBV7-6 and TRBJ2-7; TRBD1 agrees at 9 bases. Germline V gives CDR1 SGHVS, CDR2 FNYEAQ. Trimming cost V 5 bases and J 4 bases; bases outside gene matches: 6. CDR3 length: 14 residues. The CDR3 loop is CASSAGTGQYEQYF. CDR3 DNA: TGTGCCAGCAGCGCTGGGACAGGGCAATACGAGCAGTACTTC.

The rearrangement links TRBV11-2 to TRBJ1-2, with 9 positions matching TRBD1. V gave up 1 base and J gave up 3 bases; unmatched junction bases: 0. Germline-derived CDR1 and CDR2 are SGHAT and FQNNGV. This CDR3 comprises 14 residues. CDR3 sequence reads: CASSLGTGDYGYTF. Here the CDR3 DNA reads TGTGCCAGCAGCTTAGGGACAGGGGACTATGGCTACACCTTC.

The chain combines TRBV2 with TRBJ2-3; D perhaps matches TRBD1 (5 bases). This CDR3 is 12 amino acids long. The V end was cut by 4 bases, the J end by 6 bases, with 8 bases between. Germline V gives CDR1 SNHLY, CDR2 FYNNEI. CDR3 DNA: TGTGCCAGCAGTGTTCAGGGCGATACGCAGTATTTT. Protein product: CASSVQGDTQYF.

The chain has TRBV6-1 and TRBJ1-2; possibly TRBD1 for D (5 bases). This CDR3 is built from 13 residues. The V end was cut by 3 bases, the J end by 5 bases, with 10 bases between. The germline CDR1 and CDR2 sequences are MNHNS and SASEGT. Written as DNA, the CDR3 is TGTGCCAGCAGTGATCAGGGTCCTTATGGCTACACCTTC. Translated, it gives CASSDQGPYGYTF.

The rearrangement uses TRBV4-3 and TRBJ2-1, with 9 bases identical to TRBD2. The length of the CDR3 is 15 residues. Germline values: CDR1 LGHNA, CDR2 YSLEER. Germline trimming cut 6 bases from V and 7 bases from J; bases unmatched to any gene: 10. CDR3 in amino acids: CASSLAGRIWNEQFF. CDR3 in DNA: TGCGCCAGCAGTCTAGCGGGGAGAATCTGGAATGAGCAGTTCTTC.

CDR3 nucleotide sequence: TGTGCCAGCAAACGACAGGGGCGTAGCACAGATACGCAGTATTTT. Translation gives CASKRQGRSTDTQYF. V gene TRBV6-5 combines with J gene TRBJ2-3; 8 positions agree with TRBD1. The CDR3 extends over 15 amino acids. V dropped 7 bases and J dropped 0; count of bases not matched to a gene: 6. Germline V CDR1 and CDR2: MNHEY, SVGAGI.

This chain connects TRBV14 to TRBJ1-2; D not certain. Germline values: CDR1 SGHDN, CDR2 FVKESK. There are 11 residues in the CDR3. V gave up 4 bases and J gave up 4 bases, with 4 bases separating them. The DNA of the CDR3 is TGTGCCAGCAGCCCCCTCTATGGCTACACCTTC. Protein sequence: CASSPLYGYTF.

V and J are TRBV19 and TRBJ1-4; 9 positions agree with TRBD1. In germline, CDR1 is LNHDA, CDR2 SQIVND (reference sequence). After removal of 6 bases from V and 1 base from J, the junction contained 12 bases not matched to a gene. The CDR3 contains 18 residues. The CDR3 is CASSARPGQGKTNEKLFF. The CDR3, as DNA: TGTGCCAGTAGCGCCCGACCGGGACAGGGTAAAACTAATGAAAAACTGTTTTTT.

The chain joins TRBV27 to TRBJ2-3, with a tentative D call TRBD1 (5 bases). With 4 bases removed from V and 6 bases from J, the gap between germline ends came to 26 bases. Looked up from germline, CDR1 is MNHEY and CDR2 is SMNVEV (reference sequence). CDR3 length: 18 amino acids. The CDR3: CASSSNTAGLRLSDTQYF. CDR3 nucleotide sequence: TGTGCCAGCAGTTCGAATACTGCAGGGTTGCGTTTAAGTGATACGCAGTATTTT.

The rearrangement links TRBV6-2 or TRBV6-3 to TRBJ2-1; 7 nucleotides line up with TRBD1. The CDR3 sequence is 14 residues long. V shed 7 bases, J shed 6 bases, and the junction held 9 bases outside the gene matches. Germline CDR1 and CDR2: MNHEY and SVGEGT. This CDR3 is CASNYPGQRNEQFF. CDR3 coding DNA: TGTGCCAGCAATTATCCGGGACAGCGCAATGAGCAGTTCTTC.

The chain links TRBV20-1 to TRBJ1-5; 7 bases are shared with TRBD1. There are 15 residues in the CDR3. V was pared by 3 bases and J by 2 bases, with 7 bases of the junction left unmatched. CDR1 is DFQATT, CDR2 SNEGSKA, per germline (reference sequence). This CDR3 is CSASQGGRGNQPQHF. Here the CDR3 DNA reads TGCAGTGCTAGTCAGGGGGGTAGGGGCAATCAGCCCCAGCATTTT.

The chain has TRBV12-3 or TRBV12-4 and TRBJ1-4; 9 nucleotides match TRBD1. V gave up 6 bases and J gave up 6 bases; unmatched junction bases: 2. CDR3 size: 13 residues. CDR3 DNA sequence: TGTGCCAGCAGACGGACAGGGGATGAAAAACTGTTTTTT. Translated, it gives CASRRTGDEKLFF.

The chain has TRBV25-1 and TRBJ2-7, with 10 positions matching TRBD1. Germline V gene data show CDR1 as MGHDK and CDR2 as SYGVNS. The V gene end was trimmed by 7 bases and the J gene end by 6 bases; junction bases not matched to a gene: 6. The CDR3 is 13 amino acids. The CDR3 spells CASTGTGAIEQYF. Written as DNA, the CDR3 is TGTGCCAGCACCGGGACAGGGGCCATCGAGCAGTACTTC.

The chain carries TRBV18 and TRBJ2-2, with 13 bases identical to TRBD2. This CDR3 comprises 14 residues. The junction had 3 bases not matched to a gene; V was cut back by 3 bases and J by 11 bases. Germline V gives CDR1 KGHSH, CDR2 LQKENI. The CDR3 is CASSPGTSGEELFF. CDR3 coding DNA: TGTGCCAGCTCACCGGGGACTAGCGGGGAAGAGCTGTTTTTT.

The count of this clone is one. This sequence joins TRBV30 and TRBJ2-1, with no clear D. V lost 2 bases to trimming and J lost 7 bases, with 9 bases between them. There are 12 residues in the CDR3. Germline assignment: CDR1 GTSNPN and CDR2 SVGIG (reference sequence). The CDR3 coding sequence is TGTGCCTGGAGTTTGACAAGGAATGAGCAGTTCTTC. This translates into CAWSLTRNEQFF.

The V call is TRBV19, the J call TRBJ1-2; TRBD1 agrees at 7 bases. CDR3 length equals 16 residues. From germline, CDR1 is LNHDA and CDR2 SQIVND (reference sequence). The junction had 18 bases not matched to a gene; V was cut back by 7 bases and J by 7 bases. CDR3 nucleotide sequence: TGTGCCAGTAATCTCTTAGCGACAGGGTCCCTCGTTGGCTACACCTTC. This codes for CASNLLATGSLVGYTF.